The rows below give T cell receptor beta chains drawn from one sample of a study of cytomegalovirus exposure and HLA in healthy donors. Generated by immunoSEQ multiplex PCR, the TCRdb table keeps only in-frame clones and is missing some. The sample has roughly 250,000 clones, approximately 86% seen once. The sequencing input was PBMCs. These receptor sequences come from a young woman in good health and CMV-seropositive. CDR3s include the opening cysteine and the closing phenylalanine or tryptophan. D genes are given only for firm matches. A row's size may be missing; if present it is once, few, many or a size class.

cdr3_nt cdr3_aa d_call clone_size j_call v_call
TGTGCCAGCAGGAGGACGGAGGAATATGGCTACACCTTC CASRRTEEYGYTF NA few TRBJ1-2 TRBV27
TGCAGCGTTGAGACCGCAGGGGAGACTGAAGCTTTCTTT CSVETAGETEAFF NA NA TRBJ1-1 TRBV29-1
TGTGCCAGCAGCGCTACCGTAAGCTCCAACAATGAGCAGTTCTTC CASSATVSSNNEQFF NA once TRBJ2-1 TRBV27
TGTGCCAGCAGTTCCATAGCGGGAGGGCTAAGTACGCAGTATTTT CASSSIAGGLSTQYF TRBD2 NA TRBJ2-3 TRBV28
TGTGCCAGCAGTTTAGGGGGCTTGGCTGAAGCTTTCTTT CASSLGGLAEAFF NA once TRBJ1-1 TRBV27
TGCGCCAGCAGCCAATATGGGGGCGCAGGTCAGCCCCAGCATTTT CASSQYGGAGQPQHF NA NA TRBJ1-5 TRBV4-1
TGTGCCAGCAGCCCTAGGACAGGTGGCACCGGGGAGCTGTTTTTT CASSPRTGGTGELFF TRBD1 NA TRBJ2-2 TRBV9
TGTGCCAGCAGCGTCCAGGGGGCGCGTACTGGAAACACCATATATTTT CASSVQGARTGNTIYF TRBD1 NA TRBJ1-3 TRBV9
TGCGCCAGCACCCTAGCAGGAGCGGGCCTACTAAACTATGGCTACACCTTC CASTLAGAGLLNYGYTF NA NA TRBJ1-2 TRBV5-1
TGTGCCAGCACTAGCGGGGCCTACGAGCAGTACTTC CASTSGAYEQYF TRBD2 NA TRBJ2-7 TRBV7-9
TGTGCCAGCAGCCAAGATCCGACAGGGGCCGAGAACACTGAAGCTTTCTTT CASSQDPTGAENTEAFF TRBD1 NA TRBJ1-1 TRBV14
TGTGCCAGCAGCCAAGGTGGCCGAATTGTCTCTCGTGAGCAGTACTTC CASSQGGRIVSREQYF NA NA TRBJ2-7 TRBV14
TGTGCCAGCAGTTTATTGACAGGGGTGAACTATGGCTACACCTTC CASSLLTGVNYGYTF TRBD1 NA TRBJ1-2 TRBV28
TGCGCCAGCAGCCACAGAGCAGATAGCGGGAGTGGCAATGAGCAGTTCTTC CASSHRADSGSGNEQFF TRBD2 once TRBJ2-1 TRBV4-1
TGCGCCAGCAGCTTGGCAGAGGGGGCCGGTGGCTACACCTTC CASSLAEGAGGYTF TRBD1 NA TRBJ1-2 TRBV5-1
TGTGCCACCAGCGGAAGAGACAGGGGCTATGGCTACACCTTC CATSGRDRGYGYTF TRBD1 NA TRBJ1-2 TRBV15
TGTGCCAGCAGTCTCGACAGGGGTTACGAGCAGTACTTC CASSLDRGYEQYF TRBD1 once TRBJ2-7 TRBV28
TGCGCCAGCAGCTTGTTCACTAGCGGTACAGATACGCAGTATTTT CASSLFTSGTDTQYF TRBD2 NA TRBJ2-3 TRBV5-1
TGTGCCTGGAGTGTAAGGGACTTCACCTACGAGCAGTACTTC CAWSVRDFTYEQYF NA NA TRBJ2-7 TRBV30
TGCGCCAGCAGCCAAGGGTACAGGACAGGGTCATACGAGCAGTACTTC CASSQGYRTGSYEQYF TRBD1 few TRBJ2-7 TRBV4-1
TGTGCCAGCAGTGTATCAGGGCGTAATCAGCCCCAGCATTTT CASSVSGRNQPQHF NA NA TRBJ1-5 TRBV6-1
TGTGCCAGCAGCGCCAGCTCCTACGAGCAGTACTTC CASSASSYEQYF NA few TRBJ2-7 TRBV5-8
TGTGCCACCAGCCCCAGGACAGAGAGGAATGAGCAGTTCTTC CATSPRTERNEQFF NA NA TRBJ2-1 TRBV15
TGTGCCAGCAGTGAAGCTCCCAACCAGGGGAAAGCTTTCTTT CASSEAPNQGKAFF NA once TRBJ1-1 TRBV2
TGTGCCAGCAGCGCACTCACAGATACGCAGTATTTT CASSALTDTQYF NA NA TRBJ2-3 TRBV9
TGCAGCGTTGAAGTGGTGGGAGTACCGTACTTC CSVEVVGVPYF NA NA TRBJ2-7 TRBV29-1
TGCAGCGTTGCCCCGACAGGGATGACTGAAGCTTTCTTT CSVAPTGMTEAFF TRBD1 NA TRBJ1-1 TRBV29-1
TGTGCCAGCAGCGTATCCGGGACTAGCGGCGCCTACGAGCAGTACTTC CASSVSGTSGAYEQYF TRBD2 NA TRBJ2-7 TRBV9
TGTGCCAACAAACAGGGTAGCTATGGCTACACCTTC CANKQGSYGYTF NA NA TRBJ1-2 TRBV2